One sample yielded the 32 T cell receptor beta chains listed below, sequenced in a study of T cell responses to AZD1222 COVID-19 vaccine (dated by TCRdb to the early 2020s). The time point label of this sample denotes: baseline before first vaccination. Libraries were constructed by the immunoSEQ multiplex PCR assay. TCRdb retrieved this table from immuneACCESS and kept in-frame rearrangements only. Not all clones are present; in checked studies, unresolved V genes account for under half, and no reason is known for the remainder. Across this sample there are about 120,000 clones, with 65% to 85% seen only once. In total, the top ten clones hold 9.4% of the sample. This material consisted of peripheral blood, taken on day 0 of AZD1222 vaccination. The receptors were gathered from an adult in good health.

CDR3 protein: CASSLSGGWDTEAFF. CDR3 DNA sequence: TGTGCCAGCAGTTTATCGGGAGGATGGGACACTGAAGCTTTCTTT. The J gene is TRBJ1-1, the V gene TRBV28; unclear D gene. Germline CDR1 MDHEN, CDR2 SYDVKM. This CDR3 region has 15 residues. Trimming cost V 1 base and J 3 bases, with 12 bases left between them.

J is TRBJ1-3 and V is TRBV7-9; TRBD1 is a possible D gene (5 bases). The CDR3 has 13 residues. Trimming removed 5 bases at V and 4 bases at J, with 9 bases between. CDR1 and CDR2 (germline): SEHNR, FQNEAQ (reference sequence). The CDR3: CASSRGDGNTIYF. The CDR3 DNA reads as TGTGCCAGCAGCCGGGGGGACGGAAACACCATATATTTT.

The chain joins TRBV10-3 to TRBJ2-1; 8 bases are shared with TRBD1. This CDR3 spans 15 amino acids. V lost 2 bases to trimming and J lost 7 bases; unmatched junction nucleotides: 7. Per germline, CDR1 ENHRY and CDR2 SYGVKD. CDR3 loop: CAISERDRPGNEQFF. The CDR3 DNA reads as TGTGCCATCAGTGAGCGGGACAGGCCTGGGAATGAGCAGTTCTTC.

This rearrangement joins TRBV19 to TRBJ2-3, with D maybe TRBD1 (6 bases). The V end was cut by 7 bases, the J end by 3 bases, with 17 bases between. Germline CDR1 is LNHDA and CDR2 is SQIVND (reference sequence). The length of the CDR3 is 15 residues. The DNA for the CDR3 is TGTGCCAGTAAGGACAGAGGCCTAGCAACAGATACGCAGTATTTT. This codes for CASKDRGLATDTQYF.

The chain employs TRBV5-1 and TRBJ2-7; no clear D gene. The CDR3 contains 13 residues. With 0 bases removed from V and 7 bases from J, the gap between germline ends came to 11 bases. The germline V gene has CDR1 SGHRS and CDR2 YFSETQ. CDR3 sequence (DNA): TGCGCCAGCAGCTTGGCCTATACCGGGGAGCAGTACTTC. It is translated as CASSLAYTGEQYF.

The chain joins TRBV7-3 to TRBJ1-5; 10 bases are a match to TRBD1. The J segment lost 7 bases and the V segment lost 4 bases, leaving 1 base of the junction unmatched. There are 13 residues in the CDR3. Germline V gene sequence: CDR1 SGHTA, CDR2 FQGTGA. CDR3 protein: CASSWTGGQPQHF. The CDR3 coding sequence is TGTGCCAGCAGCTGGACAGGGGGACAGCCCCAGCATTTT.

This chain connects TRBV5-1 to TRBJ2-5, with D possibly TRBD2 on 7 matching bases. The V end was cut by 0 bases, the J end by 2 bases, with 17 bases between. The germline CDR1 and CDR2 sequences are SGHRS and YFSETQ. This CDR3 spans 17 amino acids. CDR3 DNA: TGCGCCAGCAGCTTGGTAGTCGGGGCGGGGGCTCAAGAGACCCAGTACTTC. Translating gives CASSLVVGAGAQETQYF.

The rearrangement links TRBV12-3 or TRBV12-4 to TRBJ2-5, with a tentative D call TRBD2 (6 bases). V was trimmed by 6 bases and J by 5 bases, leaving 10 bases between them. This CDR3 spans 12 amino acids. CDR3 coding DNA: TGTGCCAGCAGACTGGAGGGGGAGACCCAGTACTTC. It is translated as CASRLEGETQYF.

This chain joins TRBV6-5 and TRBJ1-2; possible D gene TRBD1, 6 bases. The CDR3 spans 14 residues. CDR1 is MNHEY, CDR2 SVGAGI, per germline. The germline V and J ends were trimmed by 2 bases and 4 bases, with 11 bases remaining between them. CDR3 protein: CASSYPPQGYGYTF. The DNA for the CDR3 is TGTGCCAGCAGTTACCCCCCACAGGGCTATGGCTACACCTTC.

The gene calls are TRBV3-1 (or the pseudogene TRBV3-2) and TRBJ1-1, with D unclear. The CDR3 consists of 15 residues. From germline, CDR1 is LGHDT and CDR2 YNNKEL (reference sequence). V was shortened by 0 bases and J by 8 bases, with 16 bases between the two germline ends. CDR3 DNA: TGTGCCAGCAGCCAAGAGGGTCGGGGAGGAGGAGAAGCTTTCTTT. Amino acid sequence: CASSQEGRGGGEAFF.

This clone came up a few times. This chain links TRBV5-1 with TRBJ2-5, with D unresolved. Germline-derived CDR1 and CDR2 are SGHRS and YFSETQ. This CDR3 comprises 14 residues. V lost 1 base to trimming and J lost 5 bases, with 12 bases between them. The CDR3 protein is CASSLRAPVETQYF. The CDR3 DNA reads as TGCGCCAGCAGCTTGAGAGCCCCGGTGGAGACCCAGTACTTC.

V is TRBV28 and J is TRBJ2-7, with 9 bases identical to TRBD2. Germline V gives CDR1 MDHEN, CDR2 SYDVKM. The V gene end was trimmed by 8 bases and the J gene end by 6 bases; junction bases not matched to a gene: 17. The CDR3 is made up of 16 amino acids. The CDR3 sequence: CASLPTGAGGPIEQYF. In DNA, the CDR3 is TGTGCCAGCCTCCCCACTGGGGCGGGAGGGCCTATCGAGCAGTACTTC.

CDR3 amino acids: CASSWGGDEKLFF. The CDR3 DNA follows: TGTGCCAGCAGTTGGGGAGGGGATGAAAAACTGTTTTTT. The chain joins TRBV28 to TRBJ1-4, with D possibly TRBD1 on 5 matching bases. Per germline, CDR1 MDHEN and CDR2 SYDVKM. Trimming pared 4 bases from V and 6 bases from J, leaving 9 bases between. The CDR3 contains 13 residues. Based on the CDR3 plus reference TRBV28 and TRBJ1-4, the full variable domain is DVKVTQSSRYLVKRTGEKVFLECVQDMDHENMFWYRQDPGLGLRLIYFSYDVKMKEKGDIPEGYSVSREKKERFSLILESASTNQTSMYLCASSWGGDEKLFFGSGTQLSVL.

DNA of the CDR3: TGTGCCAGCAGTTTTTCCCCTAGCACAGATACGCAGTATTTT. Protein sequence: CASSFSPSTDTQYF. This chain joins TRBV28 and TRBJ2-3; D remains ambiguous. The germline V gene encodes CDR1 MDHEN and CDR2 SYDVKM. Trimming shortened V by 3 bases and J by 0 bases, and 7 bases separated the two germline ends. The length of the CDR3 is 14 residues. The full variable domain, rest sourced from reference TRBV28 and TRBJ2-3, is DVKVTQSSRYLVKRTGEKVFLECVQDMDHENMFWYRQDPGLGLRLIYFSYDVKMKEKGDIPEGYSVSREKKERFSLILESASTNQTSMYLCASSFSPSTDTQYFGPGTRLTVL.

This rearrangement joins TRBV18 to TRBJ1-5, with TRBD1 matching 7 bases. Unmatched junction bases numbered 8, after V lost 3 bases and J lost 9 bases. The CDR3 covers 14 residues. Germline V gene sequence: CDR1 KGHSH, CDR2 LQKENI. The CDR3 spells CASSPGQADRPQHF. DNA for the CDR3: TGTGCCAGCTCACCCGGACAGGCCGATCGGCCCCAGCATTTT.

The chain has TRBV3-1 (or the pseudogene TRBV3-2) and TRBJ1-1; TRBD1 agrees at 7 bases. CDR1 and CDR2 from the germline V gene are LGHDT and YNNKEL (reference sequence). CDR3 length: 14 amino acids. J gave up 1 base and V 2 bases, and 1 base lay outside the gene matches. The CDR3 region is CASSQRDRNTEAFF. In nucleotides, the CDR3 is TGTGCCAGCAGCCAAAGGGACAGGAACACTGAAGCTTTCTTT.

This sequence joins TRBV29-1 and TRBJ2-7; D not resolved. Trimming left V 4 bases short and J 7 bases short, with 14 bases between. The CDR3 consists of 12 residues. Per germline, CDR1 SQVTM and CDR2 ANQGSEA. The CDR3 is CSVGTLGREQYF. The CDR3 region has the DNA TGCAGCGTTGGGACGCTCGGTCGGGAGCAGTACTTC.

The CDR3 sequence is CASSLRDRAHLAKNIQYF. CDR3 nucleotide sequence: TGTGCCAGCAGTCTCCGGGACAGGGCACATTTGGCCAAAAACATTCAGTACTTC. The gene calls are TRBV28 and TRBJ2-4; 9 bases match TRBD1. The V and J ends lost 5 bases and 1 base, in that order; junction bases with no gene match: 12. This CDR3 comprises 18 residues. Germline V lookup: CDR1 MDHEN, CDR2 SYDVKM.

The CDR3 is CAWSTGRAEDTQYF. The DNA of the CDR3 is TGTGCCTGGAGTACCGGCAGGGCGGAGGATACGCAGTATTTT. This chain connects TRBV30 to TRBJ2-3, with D tentatively TRBD1 (5 bases). The CDR3 runs 14 residues. Germline V gene lookup returns CDR1 GTSNPN and CDR2 SVGIG (reference sequence). Trimming cost V 2 bases and J 6 bases, with 15 bases left between them.

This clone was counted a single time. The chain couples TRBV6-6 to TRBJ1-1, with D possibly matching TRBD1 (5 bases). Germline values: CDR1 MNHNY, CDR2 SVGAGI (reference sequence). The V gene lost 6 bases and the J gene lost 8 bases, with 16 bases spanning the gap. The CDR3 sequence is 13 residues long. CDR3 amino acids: CASSRTSREEAFF. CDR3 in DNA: TGTGCCAGCAGCCGGACATCGAGGGAGGAAGCTTTCTTT.

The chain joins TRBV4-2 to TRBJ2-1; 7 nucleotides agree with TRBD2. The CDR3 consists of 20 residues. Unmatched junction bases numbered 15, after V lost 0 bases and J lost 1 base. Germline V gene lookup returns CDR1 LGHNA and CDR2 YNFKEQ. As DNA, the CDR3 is TGTGCCAGCAGCCAAGACCATCCAACGGGTAGCGGGTCTTCCTACAATGAGCAGTTCTTC. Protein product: CASSQDHPTGSGSSYNEQFF.

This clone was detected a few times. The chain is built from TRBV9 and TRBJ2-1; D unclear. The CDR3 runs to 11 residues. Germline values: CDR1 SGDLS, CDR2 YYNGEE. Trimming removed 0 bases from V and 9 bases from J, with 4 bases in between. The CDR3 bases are TGTGCCAGCAGCGTAGTTTCTGAGCAGTTCTTC. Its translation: CASSVVSEQFF.

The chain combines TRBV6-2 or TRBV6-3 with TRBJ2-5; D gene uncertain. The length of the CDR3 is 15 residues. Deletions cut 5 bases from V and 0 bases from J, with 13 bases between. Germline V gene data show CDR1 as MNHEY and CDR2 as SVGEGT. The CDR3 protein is CASSPPKRNQETQYF. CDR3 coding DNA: TGTGCCAGCAGTCCCCCCAAACGGAACCAAGAGACCCAGTACTTC.

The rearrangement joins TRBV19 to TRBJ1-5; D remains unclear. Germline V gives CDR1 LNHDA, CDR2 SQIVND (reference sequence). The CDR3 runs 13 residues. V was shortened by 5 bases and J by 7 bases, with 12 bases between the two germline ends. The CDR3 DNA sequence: TGTGCCAGTAGTGCCTGGACTGACCAGCCCCAGCATTTT. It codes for CASSAWTDQPQHF. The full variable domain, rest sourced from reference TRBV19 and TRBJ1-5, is DGGITQSPKYLFRKEGQNVTLSCEQNLNHDAMYWYRQDPGQGLRLIYYSQIVNDFQKGDIAEGYSVSREKKESFPLTVTSAQKNPTAFYLCASSAWTDQPQHFGDGTRLSIL.

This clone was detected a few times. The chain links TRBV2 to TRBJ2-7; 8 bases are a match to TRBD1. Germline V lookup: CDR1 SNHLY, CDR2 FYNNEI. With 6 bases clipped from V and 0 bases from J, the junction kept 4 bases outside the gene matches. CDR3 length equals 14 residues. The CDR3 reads CASSGDRGSYEQYF. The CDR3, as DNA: TGTGCCAGCAGCGGCGACAGGGGCTCCTACGAGCAGTACTTC.

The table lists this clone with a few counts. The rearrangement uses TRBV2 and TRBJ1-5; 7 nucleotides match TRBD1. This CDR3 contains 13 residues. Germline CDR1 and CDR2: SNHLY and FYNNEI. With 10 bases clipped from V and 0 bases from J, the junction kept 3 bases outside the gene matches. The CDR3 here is CATGQDSNQPQHF. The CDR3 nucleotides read TGTGCCACCGGACAGGATAGCAATCAGCCCCAGCATTTT.

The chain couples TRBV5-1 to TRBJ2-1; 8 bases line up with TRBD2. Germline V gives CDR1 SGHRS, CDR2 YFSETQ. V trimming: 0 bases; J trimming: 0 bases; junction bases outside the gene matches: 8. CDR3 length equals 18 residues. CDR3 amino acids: CASSLAETSESSYNEQFF. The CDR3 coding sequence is TGCGCCAGCAGCTTGGCCGAGACTAGCGAGAGCTCCTACAATGAGCAGTTCTTC.

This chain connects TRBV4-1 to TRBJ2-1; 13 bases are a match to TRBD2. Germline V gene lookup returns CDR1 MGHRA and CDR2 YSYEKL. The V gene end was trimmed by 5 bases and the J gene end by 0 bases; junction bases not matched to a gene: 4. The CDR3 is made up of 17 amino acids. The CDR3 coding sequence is TGCGCCAGCAGCTCCCGGACTAGCGGGGGCTCCTACAATGAGCAGTTCTTC. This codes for CASSSRTSGGSYNEQFF.

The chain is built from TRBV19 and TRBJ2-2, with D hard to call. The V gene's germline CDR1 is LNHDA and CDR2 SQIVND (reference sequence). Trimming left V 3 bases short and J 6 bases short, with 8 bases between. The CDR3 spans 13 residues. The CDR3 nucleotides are TGTGCCAGTAGTATCGGCTCCCCCGGGGAGCTGTTTTTT. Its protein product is CASSIGSPGELFF.

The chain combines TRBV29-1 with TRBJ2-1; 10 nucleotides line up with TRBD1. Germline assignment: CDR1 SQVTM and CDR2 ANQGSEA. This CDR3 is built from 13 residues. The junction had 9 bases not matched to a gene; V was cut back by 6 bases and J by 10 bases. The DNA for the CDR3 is TGCAGCGTCACAGGGACAGGGGAGGACGAGCAGTTCTTC. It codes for CSVTGTGEDEQFF.

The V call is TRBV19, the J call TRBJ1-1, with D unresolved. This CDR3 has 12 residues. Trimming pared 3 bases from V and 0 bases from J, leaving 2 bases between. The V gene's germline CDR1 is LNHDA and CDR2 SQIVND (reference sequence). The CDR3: CASSMVNTEAFF. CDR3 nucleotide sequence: TGTGCCAGTAGTATGGTGAACACTGAAGCTTTCTTT.

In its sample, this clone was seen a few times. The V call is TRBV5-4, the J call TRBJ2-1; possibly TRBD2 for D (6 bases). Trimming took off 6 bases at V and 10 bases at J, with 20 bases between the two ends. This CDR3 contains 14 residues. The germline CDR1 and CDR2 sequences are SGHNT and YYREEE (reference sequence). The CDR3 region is CASTPSGSHIEQFF. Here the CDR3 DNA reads TGTGCCAGCACCCCCAGCGGGTCCCACATCGAGCAGTTCTTC.